The entry below describes one T cell receptor beta chain. Its antigen is undetermined. It was cDNA, reverse transcribed from extracted RNA, that served as the sequencing template. Generated by immunoSEQ multiplex PCR, the TCRdb table keeps only in-frame clones and is missing some. Among around 120,000 clones, about 60% were seen once, and the ten largest hold around 3%. The CDR3 totals 16 residues. Germline V lookup: CDR1 SGHRS, CDR2 YFSETQ. V lost 0 bases and J lost 4; bases outside the gene matches: 8. This specimen comes from a study of CD8+ T cells in alopecia areata. Overall study results and limits: Sequencing of scalp samples also includes resident alphabeta T cells from normal skin. Lesional tissue from the scalp (especially in alopecia totalis/universalis) showed higher clonality than normal scalp.

The TCR comes from a human donor in good health. Sample: CD4+ T cells sorted from blood. This chain links TRBV5-1 with TRBJ1-1; 8 positions agree with TRBD1. Here the CDR3 DNA reads TGCGCCAGCAGCTTGGGCAGGGGGCGTTACGGCACTGAAGCTTTCTTT. Encoded protein: CASSLGRGRYGTEAFF.